These 25 T cell receptor beta chains came from one sample sequenced in a study of blood T cells in healthy people across ages. A sample-barcoded 5' primer and a J-beta primer mix were used in a second PCR of about 7 to 12 cycles. TCRdb fed the 5' RACE reads into MiXCR, producing one record per CDR3 protein. The sample has around 800,000 distinct CDR3 sequences, approximately 67% seen once; the top ten hold around 30%. Sequencing input: blood. These TCRs come from a man aged 30 to 39 in good health.

This chain uses TRBV7-8 with TRBJ2-1; the D is unclear. V shed 6 bases and J shed 3 bases, with 12 bases lying between them. CDR3 length equals 14 residues. CDR1 is SGHVS and CDR2 is FQNEAQ in the germline V gene. The DNA of the CDR3 is TGTGCCAGCAGGCCCCCGTCGGGCTACAATGAGCAGTTCTTC. Translation: CASRPPSGYNEQFF.

Only a few counts were recorded for this clonotype. This chain uses TRBV6-2 or TRBV6-3 with TRBJ2-4; no clear D gene. TRBJ2-7 matches the DNA end more closely, so the J call is doubtful. This CDR3 region has 12 residues. Germline CDR1 MNHEY, CDR2 SVGEGT. CDR3 protein: CAIRAADYEQYF. The CDR3 nucleotides read TGTGCCATCCGGGCCGCCGACTACGAGCAGTACTTC.

The gene calls are TRBV12-3 or TRBV12-4 and TRBJ1-4, with D maybe TRBD1 (5 bases). V was cut by 11 bases and J by 5 bases, with 21 bases left in between. CDR3 length: 15 amino acids. The CDR3 sequence is CAVNRVGQSNEKLFF. In DNA, the CDR3 is TGTGCCGTTAACAGAGTAGGACAATCGAATGAAAAACTGTTTTTT.

V and J are TRBV7-2 and TRBJ2-2, with 8 bases aligning to TRBD1. The CDR3 totals 16 residues. J was trimmed by 0 bases and V by 1 base; bases with no gene match: 1. CDR1 is SGHTA, CDR2 FQGNSA, per germline. The CDR3 region is CASSLGTGTNTGELFF. The CDR3 nucleotides read TGTGCCAGCAGCTTAGGGACAGGGACGAACACCGGGGAGCTGTTTTTT. The full variable domain, rest sourced from reference TRBV7-2 and TRBJ2-2, is GAGVSQSPSNKVTEKGKDVELRCDPISGHTALYWYRQSLGQGLEFLIYFQGNSAPDKSGLPSDRFSAERTGGSVSTLTIQRTQQEDSAVYLCASSLGTGTNTGELFFGEGSRLTVL.

The sample holds a few counts of this clonotype. J is TRBJ2-1 and V is TRBV15, with 11 bases lining up with TRBD2. CDR1 LNHNV and CDR2 YYDKDF come from the germline V gene (reference sequence). Germline trimming cut 7 bases from V and 6 bases from J; bases unmatched to any gene: 5. The CDR3 is 14 residues long. The CDR3 DNA reads TGTGCCACCAATAGCGGGGGGGCCGGCAATGAGCAGTTCTTC. Translated: CATNSGGAGNEQFF. Full variable domain (rest looked up from reference TRBV15 and TRBJ2-1): DAMVIQNPRYQVTQFGKPVTLSCSQTLNHNVMYWYQQKSSQAPKLLFHYYDKDFNNEADTPDNFQSRRPNTSFCFLDIRSPGLGDTAMYLCATNSGGAGNEQFFGPGTRLTVL.

This clonotype showed up just once. This chain connects TRBV30 to TRBJ2-1; weak D call: TRBD1 (5 bases). Trimming took off 3 bases at V and 2 bases at J, with 14 bases between the two ends. Germline V lookup: CDR1 GTSNPN, CDR2 SVGIG (reference sequence). The CDR3 spans 15 residues. CDR3: CAWSDDSVPYNEQFF. In DNA, the CDR3 is TGTGCCTGGAGCGACGACAGTGTCCCCTACAATGAGCAGTTCTTC.

The chain recombines TRBV7-2 with TRBJ2-7, with 8 bases fitting TRBD1. This CDR3 spans 17 amino acids. The V and J ends lost 5 bases and 0 bases, in that order; junction bases with no gene match: 12. CDR1 is SGHTA and CDR2 is FQGNSA in the germline V gene. CDR3 sequence reads: CASSTLPGQAVSYEQYF. CDR3 nucleotide sequence: TGTGCCAGCAGCACCTTACCGGGACAGGCAGTCTCCTACGAGCAGTACTTC.

This clonotype was counted a few times. The V gene is TRBV28, the J gene TRBJ1-2, with D perhaps TRBD1 (5 bases). Trimming removed 2 bases from V and 8 bases from J, with 18 bases in between. The V gene's germline CDR1 is MDHEN and CDR2 SYDVKM. CDR3 length: 15 amino acids. DNA for the CDR3: TGTGCCAGCAGTTTACCTGGCCAGGGAAGGAGAGGCTACACCTTC. As protein: CASSLPGQGRRGYTF.

V usage is TRBV20-1 and J usage is TRBJ1-6; D uncertain. The germline V gene encodes CDR1 DFQATT and CDR2 SNEGSKA (reference sequence). CDR3 length: 14 amino acids. Trimming removed 3 bases at V and 9 bases at J, with 15 bases between. The CDR3 nucleotides are TGCAGTGCTAGCCTATTGGCAGGTCGTTCACCCCTCCACTTT. Translation gives CSASLLAGRSPLHF.

The chain couples TRBV7-9 to TRBJ2-5; unclear D gene. There are 16 residues in the CDR3. V lost 1 base, J lost 0 bases, and 12 bases lay in between. Germline V gene data show CDR1 as SEHNR and CDR2 as FQNEAQ (reference sequence). The CDR3 DNA reads as TGTGCCAGCAGCTTAGGGCCACCGGCACACCAAGAGACCCAGTACTTC. It is translated as CASSLGPPAHQETQYF.

This clonotype was picked up a small number of times. The V and J genes are TRBV4-3 and TRBJ2-7; D possibly uses TRBD1 or TRBD2 (5 bases each). The CDR3 contains 16 residues. V was pared by 1 base and J by 5 bases, with 18 bases between. CDR1 is LGHNA, CDR2 YSLEER, per germline. CDR3 amino acids: CASSQALGDGVHEQYF. CDR3 sequence (DNA): TGCGCCAGCAGCCAAGCATTGGGGGATGGTGTGCACGAGCAGTACTTC.

This chain connects TRBV5-4 to TRBJ2-7; possible D gene TRBD1, 5 bases. The CDR3 contains 14 residues. V lost 4 bases, J lost 5 bases, and 16 bases lay in between. Germline lookup yields CDR1 SGHNT and CDR2 YYREEE (reference sequence). The CDR3 coding sequence is TGTGCCAGCAGCCCTCAGGGATATCAAAACGAGCAGTACTTC. Protein: CASSPQGYQNEQYF.

The V call is TRBV6-6, the J call TRBJ2-7; weak D call: TRBD2 (5 bases). Between the trimmed V and J ends, which lost 6 bases and 3 bases, there was a span of 15 bases. From germline, CDR1 is MNHNY and CDR2 SVGAGI (reference sequence). This CDR3 is 14 amino acids long. Here the CDR3 reads CASRLLGEGYEQYF. In DNA form, the CDR3 reads TGTGCCAGCAGACTACTCGGAGAGGGCTACGAGCAGTACTTC.

This clonotype was detected a few times. The V call is TRBV20-1, the J call TRBJ2-6; D is unresolved. The CDR3 has 13 residues. CDR1 is DFQATT, CDR2 SNEGSKA, per germline (reference sequence). Trimming stripped 3 bases from V and 2 bases from J, with 5 bases between. CDR3 amino acids: CSARFPGANVLTF. The CDR3 coding sequence is TGCAGTGCTAGGTTCCCTGGGGCCAACGTCCTGACTTTC.

The rearrangement links TRBV14 to TRBJ2-7, with a tentative D call TRBD1 (7 bases). From germline, CDR1 is SGHDN and CDR2 FVKESK. Between the trimmed V and J ends, which lost 8 bases and 1 base, there was a span of 21 bases. The CDR3 spans 16 residues. This chain's CDR3 is CASGLRGAGGSYEQYF. CDR3 nucleotides: TGTGCCAGCGGCCTTAGGGGGGCAGGGGGTTCCTACGAGCAGTACTTC.

V is TRBV5-1 and J is TRBJ2-5, with 7 bases aligning to TRBD1. The ends lost 9 bases at V and 2 bases at J; junction bases unmatched: 7. Looked up from germline, CDR1 is SGHRS and CDR2 is YFSETQ. The CDR3 covers 13 residues. The CDR3 protein is CATRQGKQETQYF. CDR3 nucleotide sequence: TGCGCCACCAGACAGGGTAAACAAGAGACCCAGTACTTC.

The chain joins TRBV4-2 to TRBJ2-3; 9 bases map to TRBD2. The CDR3 loop spans 19 amino acids. From germline, CDR1 is LGHNA and CDR2 YNFKEQ. V dropped 0 bases and J dropped 0; count of bases not matched to a gene: 10. CDR3 region: CASSQDRPLAGISTDTQYF. CDR3 coding DNA: TGTGCCAGCAGCCAAGATCGGCCTCTAGCGGGGATTAGCACAGATACGCAGTATTTT.

This clonotype has at least ten counts. The CDR3 nucleotides read TGTGCCAGCAGCGTAATGACAGATACGCAGTATTTT. This translates into CASSVMTDTQYF. The chain joins TRBV9 to TRBJ2-3; D gene unclear. The CDR3 runs to 12 residues. Germline CDR1 reads SGDLS; CDR2 reads YYNGEE. V lost 1 base, J lost 3 bases, and 3 bases lay in between. Using reference TRBV9 and TRBJ2-3 for the parts outside the CDR3, the full variable domain is DSGVTQTPKHLITATGQRVTLRCSPRSGDLSVYWYQQSLDQGLQFLIQYYNGEERAKGNILERFSAQQFPDLHSELNLSSLELGDSALYFCASSVMTDTQYFGPGTRLTVL.

The chain recombines TRBV6-2 or TRBV6-3 with TRBJ2-1; 9 bases are shared with TRBD1. The DNA end favors TRBJ2-7, so the J call may be wrong. Germline V gives CDR1 MNHEY, CDR2 SVGEGT. CDR3 length: 12 amino acids. The CDR3 loop reads CASSRGQGEQYF. The CDR3 bases are TGTGCCAGCAGCAGGGGACAGGGCGAGCAGTACTTC.

The DNA of the CDR3 is TGTGCCAGCAGCCCCCTGGGCGCTTCGAACACCGGGGAGCTGTTTTTT. Translation: CASSPLGASNTGELFF. The rearrangement uses TRBV28 and TRBJ2-2; no reliable D call. CDR1 and CDR2 from the germline V gene are MDHEN and SYDVKM. The CDR3 extends over 16 amino acids. V was pared by 6 bases and J by 0 bases, with 14 bases between. The entire variable domain, with the rest obtained from reference TRBV28 and TRBJ2-2, is as follows: DVKVTQSSRYLVKRTGEKVFLECVQDMDHENMFWYRQDPGLGLRLIYFSYDVKMKEKGDIPEGYSVSREKKERFSLILESASTNQTSMYLCASSPLGASNTGELFFGEGSRLTVL.

This clonotype was picked up a small number of times. The gene calls are TRBV28 and TRBJ2-1; 8 bases align to TRBD2. Per germline, CDR1 MDHEN and CDR2 SYDVKM. V lost 7 bases and J lost 6; bases outside the gene matches: 2. This CDR3 spans 12 amino acids. CDR3 DNA sequence: TGTGCCAGCATGCTAGCGGGCAATGAGCAGTTCTTC. Translated, it gives CASMLAGNEQFF.

The V and J genes are TRBV12-3 or TRBV12-4 and TRBJ1-2, with a tentative D call TRBD1 (5 bases). This CDR3 is built from 15 residues. V dropped 3 bases and J dropped 2 bases, with 13 bases sitting between them. This CDR3 is CASSLNGAENYGYTF. In DNA form, the CDR3 reads TGTGCCAGCAGTTTGAACGGGGCGGAGAACTATGGCTACACCTTC.

This clonotype was seen more than once but under ten times. V usage is TRBV20-1 and J usage is TRBJ2-7; 12 bases agree with TRBD2. Trimming took 1 base from V and 6 from J; bases not matched to a gene: 10. This CDR3 spans 16 amino acids. The V gene's germline CDR1 is DFQATT and CDR2 SNEGSKA (reference sequence). CDR3 sequence: CSARGASGGEATEQYF. CDR3 DNA sequence: TGCAGTGCTAGAGGGGCTAGCGGGGGGGAAGCGACCGAGCAGTACTTC.

This sequence joins TRBV20-1 and TRBJ1-1, with TRBD1 matching 9 bases. CDR3 length: 17 residues. Looked up from germline, CDR1 is DFQATT and CDR2 is SNEGSKA (reference sequence). J lost 0 bases, V lost 5 bases, and 13 bases had no gene match. CDR3 nucleotides: TGCAGTGCTGGCAACCGGGACAGGGTGTTCGTGAACACTGAAGCTTTCTTT. The encoded protein is CSAGNRDRVFVNTEAFF.

The rearrangement links TRBV6-6 to TRBJ2-7; 7 bases are shared with TRBD1. This CDR3 is 15 amino acids long. Trimming took 4 bases from V and 2 from J; bases not matched to a gene: 8. Germline CDR1 is MNHNY and CDR2 is SVGAGI (reference sequence). CDR3 DNA sequence: TGTGCCAGCAGTTCCCCGGGACAGCAAGCCTACGAGCAGTACTTC. Protein sequence: CASSSPGQQAYEQYF.